Listed below are T cell receptor beta chains from one sample, sequenced in a study of T cell responses to AZD1222 COVID-19 vaccine. Repertoires were generated with immunoSEQ multiplex PCR, while TCRdb's copy carries only in-frame clones and drops some. The data hold about 120,000 clones, with around 92% observed a single time. The material was peripheral blood, obtained on day 0 of AZD1222 vaccination. Receptor source: an adult in good health. Both conserved end residues are part of each CDR3. Each record gives: J gene, V gene, clone size, D gene, CDR3 DNA, CDR3 protein. A D gene is named only where the DNA matches it firmly. A row's size may be missing; if present it is once, few, many or a size class.

TRBJ2-2 | TRBV5-5 | - | TRBD2 | TGTGCCAGCAGCTTTGAGACCCACCGGGGGGGCCTTCGGACCGGGGAGCTGTTTTTT | CASSFETHRGGLRTGELFF
TRBJ1-1 | TRBV15 | - | TRBD1 | TGTGCCACCAGCAGGACCGACAGGGGATCCACTGAAGCTTTCTTT | CATSRTDRGSTEAFF
TRBJ1-2 | TRBV12-3/TRBV12-4 | - | TRBD1 | TGTGCCAGCAAAGGACAGGGCGACTATGGCTACACCTTC | CASKGQGDYGYTF
TRBJ1-2 | TRBV6-5 | - | - | TGTGCCAGCAGCCATGATGACAGGTCCTATGGCTACACCTTC | CASSHDDRSYGYTF
TRBJ2-7 | TRBV4-1 | once | - | TGCGCCAGCAGCCAAGATCGGGCAGGCTCCTACGAGCAGTACTTC | CASSQDRAGSYEQYF
TRBJ2-1 | TRBV30 | - | - | TGTGCCTGGAGCGGGGGCAGTTCCTACAATGAGCAGTTCTTC | CAWSGGSSYNEQFF
TRBJ1-5 | TRBV28 | - | TRBD1 | TGTGCCACGCGGACAGGGGGCATTGAGCCCCAGCATTTT | CATRTGGIEPQHF
TRBJ2-2 | TRBV4-3 | - | - | TGCGCCAGCAGCCAAGACCGTCAAAGGGAGCTGTTTTTT | CASSQDRQRELFF
TRBJ1-5 | TRBV30 | - | - | TGTGCCTGGAGTGACTTATCAGGTCAGCCCCAGCATTTT | CAWSDLSGQPQHF
TRBJ1-1 | TRBV7-9 | once | - | TGTGCCAGCAGCATCTGGGAGAACACTGAAGCTTTCTTT | CASSIWENTEAFF
TRBJ1-2 | TRBV14 | - | - | TGTGCCAGCAGTCCCTCCCCCGACATGGATGGCTACACCTTC | CASSPSPDMDGYTF
TRBJ1-1 | TRBV27 | - | - | TGTGCCAGCTCCCGAGCAGGGACCAGGGCCACTGAAGCTTTCTTT | CASSRAGTRATEAFF
TRBJ1-1 | TRBV9 | - | TRBD1 | TGTGCCAGCAGCATCAGGACAGGTTTGAACACTGAAGCTTTCTTT | CASSIRTGLNTEAFF
TRBJ1-6 | TRBV14 | - | - | TGTGCCAGCAGCCAGACCCCTACAGGGACTAATTCACCCCTCCACTTT | CASSQTPTGTNSPLHF
TRBJ2-1 | TRBV13 | - | TRBD2 | TGTGCCAGCAGCTTTTACGGGACTAGCGGGAGTCAGAATGAGCAGTTCTTC | CASSFYGTSGSQNEQFF
TRBJ2-1 | TRBV4-1 | once | - | TGCGCCAGCAGCCTAGTGGAAAATGAGCAGTTCTTC | CASSLVENEQFF
TRBJ1-5 | TRBV2 | - | - | TGTGCCAGCAGAGGGAACGATCAGCCCCAGCATTTT | CASRGNDQPQHF
TRBJ1-4 | TRBV6-5 | - | - | TGTGCCAGCAGAGCCACAGGGTTCGTGGGTGAAAAACTGTTTTTT | CASRATGFVGEKLFF
TRBJ2-2 | TRBV9 | - | TRBD2 | TGTGCCAGCAGCGGAGGGAGGGACACCGGGGAGCTGTTTTTT | CASSGGRDTGELFF
TRBJ2-7 | TRBV6-4 | - | TRBD2 | TGTGCCAGCAGTGTGTCCAGCGGGGGAACCTACGAGCAGTACTTC | CASSVSSGGTYEQYF
TRBJ1-2 | TRBV12-5 | - | - | TGTGCTAGTGGTACACCTCTGGTTAACTATGGCTACACCTTC | CASGTPLVNYGYTF
TRBJ1-1 | TRBV2 | - | - | TGTGCCAGCAAGAAATTTGGGGGGATAGGGGATGAAGCTTTCTTT | CASKKFGGIGDEAFF
TRBJ2-2 | TRBV7-2 | - | TRBD2 | TGTGCCAGCAGCTTAGGGGTACTAAGCGGGGTCACCGGGGAGCTGTTTTTT | CASSLGVLSGVTGELFF
TRBJ1-1 | TRBV25-1 | - | - | TGTGCCAGCAGTGAACAGGGCCTACCGAACACTGAAGCTTTCTTT | CASSEQGLPNTEAFF
TRBJ1-3 | TRBV7-9 | - | - | TGTGCCAGCAGCTTCCGGGGGCCTGGAAACACCATATATTTT | CASSFRGPGNTIYF
TRBJ2-3 | TRBV3-1/TRBV3-2 | - | TRBD1 | TGTGCCAGCACTCCCGACAGGGGGCGAGATACGCAGTATTTT | CASTPDRGRDTQYF
TRBJ2-2 | TRBV3-1/TRBV3-2 | - | - | TGTGCCAGCAGCCCGAGGATACCTTCTAACACCGGGGAGCTGTTTTTT | CASSPRIPSNTGELFF
TRBJ1-4 | TRBV19 | once | TRBD1 | TGTGCCAGTAGCACAACAGGGGCGGCTAATGAAAAACTGTTTTTT | CASSTTGAANEKLFF
TRBJ2-2 | TRBV6-6 | - | TRBD1 | TGTGCCAGCAGTTACTCGGACAGGAGCGGAACCGGGGAGCTGTTTTTT | CASSYSDRSGTGELFF
TRBJ1-2 | TRBV28 | - | TRBD1 | TGTGCCAGCAGTCGGACAGGCTATGGCTACACCTTC | CASSRTGYGYTF
TRBJ2-6 | TRBV16 | - | TRBD1 | TGTGCCAGCAGCCCCTGGAGAGGGGGCGTGGAAGGGGCCAACGTCCTGACTTTC | CASSPWRGGVEGANVLTF
TRBJ1-1 | TRBV11-2 | - | TRBD1 | TGTGCCAGCAGCGCAAGGACAGGGGGTGGGAACACTGAAGCTTTCTTT | CASSARTGGGNTEAFF
TRBJ2-3 | TRBV18 | - | - | TGTGCCAGCTCATCATCTAGCACAGATACGCAGTATTTT | CASSSSSTDTQYF
TRBJ2-3 | TRBV7-6 | - | - | TGTGCCAGCACCTCATCCTCAGGATACACAGATACGCAGTATTTT | CASTSSSGYTDTQYF
TRBJ1-4 | TRBV7-2 | - | - | TGTGCCAGCAGCTTTCGCAGTGCAACTAATGAAAAACTGTTTTTT | CASSFRSATNEKLFF
TRBJ2-1 | TRBV27 | - | TRBD2 | TGTGCCAGCAGTTTTGCCGGGAGGGCCGTCTGGGAGCAGTTCTTC | CASSFAGRAVWEQFF
TRBJ1-1 | TRBV7-9 | once | - | TGTGCCAGCAGCCCCGACAGATTGAACACTGAAGCTTTCTTT | CASSPDRLNTEAFF
TRBJ2-7 | TRBV28 | - | TRBD2 | TGTGCCAGCAGGGGGGCTAGCGGGATAGGGGAGCAGTACTTC | CASRGASGIGEQYF
TRBJ1-6 | TRBV12-3/TRBV12-4 | - | - | TGTGCCAGCAGTTTGGGTCCTCATTCACCCCTCCACTTT | CASSLGPHSPLHF
TRBJ1-2 | TRBV12-3/TRBV12-4 | few | - | TGTGCCAGCTCCCGGGATGTGTATGGCTACACCTTC | CASSRDVYGYTF
TRBJ1-2 | TRBV27 | - | - | TGTGCCAGCAGTTTAGAGTGGGGGCTTGGTGGCTACACCTTC | CASSLEWGLGGYTF
TRBJ2-7 | TRBV14 | - | - | TGTGCCAGCAGCCAGCTGACATTCTCCTACGAGCAGTACTTC | CASSQLTFSYEQYF
TRBJ1-1 | TRBV7-6 | - | - | TGTGCCAGCAGCTTACGTCCGGGGGACACTGAAGCTTTCTTT | CASSLRPGDTEAFF
TRBJ1-3 | TRBV7-9 | - | - | TGTGCCAGCAGCTTAGCGAGGGTGCGCGGAAACACCATATATTTT | CASSLARVRGNTIYF
TRBJ2-2 | TRBV10-1 | many | - | TGCGCCAGCGGAACTAGTTCTGCCGGGGAGCTGTTTTTT | CASGTSSAGELFF
TRBJ1-1 | TRBV6-2/TRBV6-3 | - | TRBD1 | TGTGCCAGCAGTACCTCGCGAGGACAGGGAACCCGTGAAGCTTTCTTT | CASSTSRGQGTREAFF
TRBJ2-5 | TRBV6-1 | - | - | TGTGCCAGCAGTGAAGGGGATCATCGAAAGGGAGAGACCCAGTACTTC | CASSEGDHRKGETQYF
TRBJ2-2 | TRBV4-2 | - | TRBD2 | TGTGCCAGCAGCCAAGGCATGATTGCGGGGGGGCCTTCGGGCACCGGGGAGCTGTTTTTT | CASSQGMIAGGPSGTGELFF
TRBJ1-1 | TRBV3-1/TRBV3-2 | once | TRBD1 | TGTGCCAGCAGCCCAGGTGATGAGACAGGGAGGACTGAAGCTTTCTTT | CASSPGDETGRTEAFF